This passage covers 4 T cell receptor beta chains from one sample sequenced in a study of OX40 agonist ivuxolimab in advanced cancers. Data came from immunoSEQ multiplex PCR; TCRdb stores just in-frame clones and leaves some out. The sample records 30,000 to 35,000 clones, 80% to 90% being singletons. This specimen consisted of CD4+ or CD8+ T cells sorted from blood, obtained in a trial of the OX40 agonist ivuxolimab. The receptors stem from an adult with an advanced solid tumor such as melanoma, head and neck, liver or kidney cancer.

By share of the sample, this clone is medium-sized. The V gene is TRBV4-2, the J gene TRBJ2-6, with D hard to call. Germline CDR1 is LGHNA and CDR2 is YNFKEQ. V was pared by 2 bases and J by 0 bases, with 8 bases between. This CDR3 comprises 16 residues. This CDR3 is CASSQTSTSGANVLTF. DNA for the CDR3: TGTGCCAGCAGCCAAACGTCGACCTCTGGGGCCAACGTCCTGACTTTC.

The chain recombines TRBV29-1 with TRBJ2-1, with TRBD2 matching over 10 bases. This CDR3 has 16 amino acids. The germline CDR1 and CDR2 sequences are SQVTM and ANQGSEA. V lost 3 bases and J lost 2; bases outside the gene matches: 7. Here the CDR3 reads CSVDGVGTSAYNEQFF. As DNA, the CDR3 is TGCAGCGTTGATGGTGTTGGGACTAGCGCCTACAATGAGCAGTTCTTC.

The chain employs TRBV29-1 and TRBJ2-1; the D call may be TRBD1 or TRBD2 (5 bases each). The V gene's germline CDR1 is SQVTM and CDR2 ANQGSEA. The CDR3 is made up of 17 amino acids. The V end lost 1 base, the J end lost 4 bases, and 20 bases lay between the germline ends. CDR3 protein: CSVEGRDGGAWYNEQFF. In DNA form, the CDR3 reads TGCAGCGTTGAAGGTCGAGATGGGGGAGCGTGGTACAATGAGCAGTTCTTC.

The rearrangement links TRBV7-3 to TRBJ2-1, with D possibly matching TRBD1 (5 bases). The CDR3 has 15 amino acids. CDR1 and CDR2 from the germline V gene are SGHTA and FQGTGA. Deletions cut 0 bases from V and 3 bases from J, with 9 bases between. The CDR3 region has the DNA TGTGCCAGCAGCTTAACAGGGGTAGACTACAATGAGCAGTTCTTC. This codes for CASSLTGVDYNEQFF.